This record covers a single TCR beta chain. The sample originates from a study of blood T cell repertoires in COVID-19. TCRdb keeps only in-frame clones here, not all; method: immunoSEQ multiplex PCR. The sample lists about 50,000 clones, more than 80% occurring once. This clonotype was obtained from a human donor in a cohort sampled during active COVID-19. The sequenced sample was peripheral blood.

CDR3 sequence reads: CASSRDRDTEAFF. The CDR3 DNA sequence: TGTGCCAGCAGCCGGGACAGGGACACTGAAGCTTTCTTT. This rearrangement joins TRBV11-2 to TRBJ1-1, with 9 nucleotides matching TRBD1. The CDR3 has 13 amino acids. V shed 5 bases and J 3 bases; nucleotides not matched to a gene: 1. Germline V lookup: CDR1 SGHAT, CDR2 FQNNGV. Looking up the rest from reference TRBV11-2 and TRBJ1-1 gives the full variable domain: EAGVAQSPRYKIIEKRQSVAFWCNPISGHATLYWYQQILGQGPKLLIQFQNNGVVDDSQLPKDRFSAERLKGVDSTLKIQPAKLEDSAVYLCASSRDRDTEAFFGQGTRLTVV.